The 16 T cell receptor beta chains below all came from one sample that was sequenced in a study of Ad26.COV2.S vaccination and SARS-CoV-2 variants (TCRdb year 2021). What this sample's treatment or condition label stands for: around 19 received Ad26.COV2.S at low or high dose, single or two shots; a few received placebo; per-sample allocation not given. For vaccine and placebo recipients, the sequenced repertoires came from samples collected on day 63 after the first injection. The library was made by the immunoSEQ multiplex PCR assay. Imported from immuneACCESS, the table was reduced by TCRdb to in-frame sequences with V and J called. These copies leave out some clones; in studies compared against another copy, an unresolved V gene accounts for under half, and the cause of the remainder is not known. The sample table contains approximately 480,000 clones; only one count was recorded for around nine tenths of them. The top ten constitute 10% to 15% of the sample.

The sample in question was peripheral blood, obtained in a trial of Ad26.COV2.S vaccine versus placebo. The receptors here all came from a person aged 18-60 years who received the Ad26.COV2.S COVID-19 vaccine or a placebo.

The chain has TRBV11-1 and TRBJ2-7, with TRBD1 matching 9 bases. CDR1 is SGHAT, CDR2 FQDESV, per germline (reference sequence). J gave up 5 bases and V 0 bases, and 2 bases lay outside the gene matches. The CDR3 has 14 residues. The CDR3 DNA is TGTGCCAGCAGCTTAGCGGGGGACAGGGACGAGCAGTACTTC. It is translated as CASSLAGDRDEQYF.

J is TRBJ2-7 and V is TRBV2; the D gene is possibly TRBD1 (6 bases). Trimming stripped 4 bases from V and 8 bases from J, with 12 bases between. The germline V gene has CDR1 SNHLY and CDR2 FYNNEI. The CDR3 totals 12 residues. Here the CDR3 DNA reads TGTGCCAGCAGTGGGGGGCAGGTCAAGCAGTACTTC. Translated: CASSGGQVKQYF.

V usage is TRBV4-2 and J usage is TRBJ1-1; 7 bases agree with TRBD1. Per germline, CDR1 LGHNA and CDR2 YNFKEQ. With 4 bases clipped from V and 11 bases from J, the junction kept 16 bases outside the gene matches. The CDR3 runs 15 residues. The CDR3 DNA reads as TGTGCCAGCAGCCCTCGGGGCCGACAGGGAGTGAAGGCTTTCTTT. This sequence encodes CASSPRGRQGVKAFF.

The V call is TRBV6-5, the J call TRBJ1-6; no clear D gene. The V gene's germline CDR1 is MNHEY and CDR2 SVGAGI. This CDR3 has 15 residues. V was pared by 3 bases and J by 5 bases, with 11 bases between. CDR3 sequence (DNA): TGTGCCAGCAGTTATTCGCCCGTGAATAATTCACCCCTCCACTTT. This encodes CASSYSPVNNSPLHF.

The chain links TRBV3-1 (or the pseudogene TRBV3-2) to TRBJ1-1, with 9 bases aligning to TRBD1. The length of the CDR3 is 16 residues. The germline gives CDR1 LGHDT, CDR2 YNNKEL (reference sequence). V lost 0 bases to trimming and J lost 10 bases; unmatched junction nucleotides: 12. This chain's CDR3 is CASSQDLAQGASGAFF. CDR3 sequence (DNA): TGTGCCAGCAGCCAAGATCTCGCACAGGGGGCATCAGGAGCTTTCTTT.

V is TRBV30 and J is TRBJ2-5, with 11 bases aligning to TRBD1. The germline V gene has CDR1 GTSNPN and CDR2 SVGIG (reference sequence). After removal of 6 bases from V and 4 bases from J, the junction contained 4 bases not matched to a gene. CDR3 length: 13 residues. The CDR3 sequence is CACGTGGLETQYF. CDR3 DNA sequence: TGTGCCTGCGGGACAGGGGGTTTAGAGACCCAGTACTTC.

DNA of the CDR3: TGTGCCAGCAGCATGGACAGGGGGCGAAACACCTTC. Residues: CASSMDRGRNTF. The chain couples TRBV5-4 to TRBJ1-2; 11 bases agree with TRBD1. Germline assignment: CDR1 SGHNT and CDR2 YYREEE (reference sequence). J was trimmed by 12 bases and V by 4 bases; bases with no gene match: 5. The CDR3 is 12 amino acids.

The CDR3 loop is CASSTAGGVNYGYTF. CDR3 nucleotide sequence: TGTGCCAGCAGCACCGCAGGGGGAGTAAACTATGGCTACACCTTC. The chain couples TRBV5-4 to TRBJ1-2; 7 bases match TRBD1. V lost 4 bases, J lost 2 bases, and 8 bases stayed unmatched. The germline V gene has CDR1 SGHNT and CDR2 YYREEE (reference sequence). The CDR3 extends over 15 amino acids.

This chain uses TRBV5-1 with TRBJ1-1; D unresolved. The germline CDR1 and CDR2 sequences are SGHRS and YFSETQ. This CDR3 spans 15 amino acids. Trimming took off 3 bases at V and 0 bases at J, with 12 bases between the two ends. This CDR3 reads CASSSNPPMNTEAFF. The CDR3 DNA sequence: TGCGCCAGCAGCTCCAACCCCCCGATGAACACTGAAGCTTTCTTT. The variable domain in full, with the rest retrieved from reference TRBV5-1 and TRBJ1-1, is KAGVTQTPRYLIKTRGQQVTLSCSPISGHRSVSWYQQTPGQGLQFLFEYFSETQRNKGNFPGRFSGRQFSNSRSEMNVSTLELGDSALYLCASSSNPPMNTEAFFGQGTRLTVV.

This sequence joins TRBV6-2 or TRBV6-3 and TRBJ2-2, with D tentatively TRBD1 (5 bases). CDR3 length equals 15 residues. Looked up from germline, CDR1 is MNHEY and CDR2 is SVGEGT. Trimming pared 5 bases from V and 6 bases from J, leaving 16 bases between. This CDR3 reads CASSLRRVEAGELFF. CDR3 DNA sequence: TGTGCCAGCAGTCTCCGCAGGGTTGAGGCCGGGGAGCTGTTTTTT.

The CDR3 reads CASSPANTEAFF. As DNA, the CDR3 is TGTGCCAGCTCACCTGCGAACACTGAAGCTTTCTTT. The chain recombines TRBV18 with TRBJ1-1; no firm D call. Per the germline V gene, CDR1 is KGHSH and CDR2 is LQKENI. V shed 3 bases and J shed 1 base, with 3 bases lying between them. The CDR3 spans 12 residues.

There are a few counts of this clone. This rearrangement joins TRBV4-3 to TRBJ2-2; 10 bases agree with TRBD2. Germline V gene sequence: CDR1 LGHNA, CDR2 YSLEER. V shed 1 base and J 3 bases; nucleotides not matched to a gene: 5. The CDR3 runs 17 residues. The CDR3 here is CASSQADSGRYTGELFF. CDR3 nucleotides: TGCGCCAGCAGCCAAGCTGATAGCGGGAGGTACACCGGGGAGCTGTTTTTT.

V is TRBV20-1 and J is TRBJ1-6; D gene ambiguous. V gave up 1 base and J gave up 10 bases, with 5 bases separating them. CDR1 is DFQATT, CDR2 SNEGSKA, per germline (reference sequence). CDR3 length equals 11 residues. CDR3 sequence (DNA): TGCAGTGCTAGAGGGGTATCACCCCTCCACTTT. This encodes CSARGVSPLHF.

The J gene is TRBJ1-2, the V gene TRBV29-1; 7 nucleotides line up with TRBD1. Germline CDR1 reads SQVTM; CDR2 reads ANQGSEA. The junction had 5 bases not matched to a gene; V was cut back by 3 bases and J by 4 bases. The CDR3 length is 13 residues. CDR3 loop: CSVEEGAGYGYTF. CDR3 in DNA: TGCAGCGTTGAGGAGGGGGCTGGCTATGGCTACACCTTC.

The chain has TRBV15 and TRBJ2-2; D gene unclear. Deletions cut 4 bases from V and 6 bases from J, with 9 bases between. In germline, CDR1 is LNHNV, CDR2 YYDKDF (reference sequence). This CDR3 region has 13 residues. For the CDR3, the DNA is TGTGCCACCAGCACCCTGGGGTCCGGGGAGCTGTTTTTT. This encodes CATSTLGSGELFF.

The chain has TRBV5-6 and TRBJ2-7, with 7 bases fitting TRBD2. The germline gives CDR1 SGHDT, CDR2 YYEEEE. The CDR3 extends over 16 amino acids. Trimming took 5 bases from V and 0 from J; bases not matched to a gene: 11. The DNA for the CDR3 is TGTGCCAGCAGTCTAAACCGGGACTACCACTCCTACGAGCAGTACTTC. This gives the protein CASSLNRDYHSYEQYF. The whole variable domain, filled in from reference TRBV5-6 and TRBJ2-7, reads DAGVTQSPTHLIKTRGQQVTLRCSPKSGHDTVSWYQQALGQGPQFIFQYYEEEERQRGNFPDRFSGHQFPNYSSELNVNALLLGDSALYLCASSLNRDYHSYEQYFGPGTRLTVT.